The 21 T cell receptor beta chains reported below all come from one sample, sequenced in a study of T cell responses to AZD1222 COVID-19 vaccine. Libraries were prepared by immunoSEQ multiplex PCR; TCRdb keeps only in-frame clonotypes and omits some of them. The sample carries some 150,000 clones, about 93% recorded once. Sequenced material: peripheral blood, taken on day 0 of AZD1222 vaccination. These receptors were taken from an adult in good health.

The rearrangement joins TRBV27 to TRBJ2-5; 8 nucleotides line up with TRBD1. The J segment lost 0 bases and the V segment lost 8 bases, leaving 5 bases of the junction unmatched. This CDR3 comprises 14 residues. The germline CDR1 and CDR2 sequences are MNHEY and SMNVEV (reference sequence). This CDR3 reads CASGDRRYQETQYF. In nucleotides, the CDR3 is TGTGCCAGCGGGGACAGGCGATACCAAGAGACCCAGTACTTC.

Here the CDR3 reads CSVLLFTDTQYF. The CDR3 DNA is TGCAGCGTTTTGCTTTTTACAGATACGCAGTATTTT. The V and J genes are TRBV29-1 and TRBJ2-3; D is undetermined. The CDR3 has 12 amino acids. V lost 5 bases, J lost 3 bases, and 9 bases lay in between. CDR1 SQVTM and CDR2 ANQGSEA come from the germline V gene.

The gene calls are TRBV14 and TRBJ1-2; TRBD1 aligns across 9 bases. The CDR3 has 15 residues. CDR1 is SGHDN and CDR2 is FVKESK in the germline V gene. The V gene end was trimmed by 1 base and the J gene end by 4 bases; junction bases not matched to a gene: 4. The CDR3 DNA reads as TGTGCCAGCAGCCAAGTAGACAGGGGGGGCTATGGCTACACCTTC. Translated: CASSQVDRGGYGYTF. Based on the CDR3 plus reference TRBV14 and TRBJ1-2, the full variable domain is EAGVTQFPSHSVIEKGQTVTLRCDPISGHDNLYWYRRVMGKEIKFLLHFVKESKQDESGMPNNRFLAERTGGTYSTLKVQPAELEDSGVYFCASSQVDRGGYGYTFGSGTRLTVV.

This clone was recorded only once. V is TRBV6-4 and J is TRBJ2-7, with a weak D call TRBD1 (6 bases). V was trimmed by 6 bases and J by 9 bases, leaving 30 bases between them. CDR1 and CDR2 (germline): MRHNA, SNTAGT. The CDR3 extends over 17 amino acids. The CDR3 is CASRPRGELVMVLGQYV. The CDR3 nucleotides are TGTGCCAGCAGGCCCAGGGGTGAACTAGTCATGGTTTTAGGGCAGTACGTC.

The chain joins TRBV2 to TRBJ2-7; 9 bases are shared with TRBD2. The ends lost 9 bases at V and 2 bases at J; junction bases unmatched: 8. Germline V lookup: CDR1 SNHLY, CDR2 FYNNEI. The CDR3 is 14 amino acids. The DNA for the CDR3 is TGTGCCAGTCGCCCGGGACTAGCACCCTACGAGCAGTACGTC. Translating it yields CASRPGLAPYEQYV.

The chain links TRBV4-1 to TRBJ1-1; D is perhaps TRBD1 (5 bases). V shed 1 base and J shed 0 bases, with 9 bases lying between them. This CDR3 region has 15 residues. The germline V gene encodes CDR1 MGHRA and CDR2 YSYEKL. DNA for the CDR3: TGCGCCAGCAGCCAAGTAGTACAGGTGAACACTGAAGCTTTCTTT. It translates to CASSQVVQVNTEAFF.

This sequence joins TRBV7-9 and TRBJ1-1, with D possibly being TRBD1 (6 bases). Trimming shortened V by 5 bases and J by 11 bases, and 24 bases separated the two germline ends. Germline assignment: CDR1 SEHNR and CDR2 FQNEAQ (reference sequence). This CDR3 is built from 15 residues. CDR3 sequence (DNA): TGTGCCAGCAGCCCAACCCAAAGACCTACAGGGATGGCTTTCTTT. It specifies CASSPTQRPTGMAFF.

The chain links TRBV2 to TRBJ1-1; weak D call: TRBD1 (6 bases). V lost 3 bases to trimming and J lost 4 bases, with 9 bases between them. The CDR3 is 13 residues long. CDR1 and CDR2 from the germline V gene are SNHLY and FYNNEI. CDR3 DNA sequence: TGTGCCAGCAGTGAGGGGGCCGGCACTGAAGCTTTCTTT. Amino acids: CASSEGAGTEAFF.

This rearrangement joins TRBV9 to TRBJ1-2; D unclear. The V end was cut by 0 bases, the J end by 8 bases, with 17 bases between. There are 15 residues in the CDR3. The germline V gene encodes CDR1 SGDLS and CDR2 YYNGEE. The CDR3 reads CASSVEPDAISGYTF. In nucleotides, the CDR3 is TGTGCCAGCAGCGTAGAACCGGACGCCATTTCGGGCTACACCTTC.

The rearrangement links TRBV10-3 to TRBJ1-6; D gene unclear. Germline V gene sequence: CDR1 ENHRY, CDR2 SYGVKD. Trimming pared 5 bases from V and 5 bases from J, leaving 10 bases between. The CDR3 runs 14 residues. This CDR3 is CAISPYGDNSPLHF. The CDR3 DNA reads as TGTGCCATCAGTCCGTACGGCGATAATTCACCCCTCCACTTT.

The rearrangement joins TRBV5-1 to TRBJ2-1; weak D call: TRBD1 (6 bases). CDR3 length equals 16 residues. Germline values: CDR1 SGHRS, CDR2 YFSETQ. V dropped 4 bases and J dropped 0 bases, with 14 bases sitting between them. This CDR3 reads CASSLQGFSSYNEQFF. CDR3 in DNA: TGCGCCAGCAGCCTACAGGGTTTCTCCTCCTACAATGAGCAGTTCTTC. Based on the CDR3 plus reference TRBV5-1 and TRBJ2-1, the full variable domain is KAGVTQTPRYLIKTRGQQVTLSCSPISGHRSVSWYQQTPGQGLQFLFEYFSETQRNKGNFPGRFSGRQFSNSRSEMNVSTLELGDSALYLCASSLQGFSSYNEQFFGPGTRLTVL.

The J gene is TRBJ1-4, the V gene TRBV19; 7 bases are shared with TRBD1. The CDR3 runs to 16 residues. CDR1 is LNHDA, CDR2 SQIVND, per germline (reference sequence). With V trimmed by 8 bases and J by 0 bases, 9 bases remained unmatched. CDR3 sequence reads: CASRNIRGTTNEKLFF. Written as DNA, the CDR3 is TGTGCCAGTCGGAATATCAGGGGGACAACTAATGAAAAACTGTTTTTT.

This sequence joins TRBV3-1 (or the pseudogene TRBV3-2) and TRBJ2-1; TRBD2 aligns across 9 bases. Per the germline V gene, CDR1 is LGHDT and CDR2 is YNNKEL (reference sequence). The CDR3 has 15 residues. Trimming removed 1 base from V and 8 bases from J; junction bases left unmatched: 6. The CDR3 region is CASSQASGRSDEQFF. The CDR3 region has the DNA TGTGCCAGCAGCCAAGCCAGCGGGAGGAGTGATGAGCAGTTCTTC.

This clone was picked up one time. This chain connects TRBV7-8 to TRBJ1-2, with TRBD1 as a possible D gene (5 bases). V dropped 2 bases and J dropped 3 bases, with 10 bases sitting between them. Germline-derived CDR1 and CDR2 are SGHVS and FQNEAQ. This CDR3 has 14 residues. The CDR3 region is CASSLYGDHYGYTF. DNA of the CDR3: TGTGCCAGCAGCTTATACGGGGACCACTATGGCTACACCTTC.

This chain links TRBV7-3 with TRBJ2-1; tentative D call: TRBD2 (6 bases). Germline V gene data show CDR1 as SGHTA and CDR2 as FQGTGA. Trimming took 5 bases from V and 8 from J, leaving 16 bases between them. CDR3 length: 14 residues. CDR3 DNA sequence: TGTGCCAGCAGCCCGACCGCGGGGAAGCATGAGCAGTTCTTC. Protein sequence: CASSPTAGKHEQFF.

The rearrangement links TRBV19 to TRBJ1-1; a possible D gene is TRBD1 (5 bases). Germline loops: CDR1 LNHDA, CDR2 SQIVND (reference sequence). Between the trimmed V and J ends, which lost 10 bases and 5 bases, there was a span of 14 bases. This CDR3 spans 12 amino acids. CDR3 in amino acids: CATQAGGTEAFF. The CDR3 nucleotides read TGTGCCACCCAGGCCGGGGGAACTGAAGCTTTCTTT.

This clone was recorded a few times. The chain couples TRBV6-2 or TRBV6-3 to TRBJ2-1, with D hard to call. The CDR3 consists of 14 residues. CDR1 and CDR2 (germline): MNHEY, SVGEGT. Trimming removed 0 bases at V and 5 bases at J, with 8 bases between. The CDR3 spells CASSYSPEDNEQFF. The DNA of the CDR3 is TGTGCCAGCAGTTACTCCCCGGAAGACAATGAGCAGTTCTTC.

The table lists this clone with a few counts. V gene TRBV18 combines with J gene TRBJ2-7, with D perhaps TRBD1 or TRBD2 (5 bases each). Trimming pared 6 bases from V and 0 bases from J, leaving 15 bases between. Germline-derived CDR1 and CDR2 are KGHSH and LQKENI. This CDR3 has 15 residues. Here the CDR3 reads CASSPPGRSSYEQYV. In nucleotides, the CDR3 is TGTGCCAGCTCGCCTCCGGGACGGAGCTCCTACGAGCAGTACGTC.

V and J are TRBV18 and TRBJ1-1, with D possibly matching TRBD1 (6 bases). V shed 2 bases and J shed 4 bases, with 14 bases lying between them. Germline V CDR1 and CDR2: KGHSH, LQKENI. This CDR3 region has 15 residues. The CDR3: CASSPGGAHGTEAFF. CDR3 sequence (DNA): TGTGCCAGCTCACCAGGGGGGGCGCATGGCACTGAAGCTTTCTTT.

This clone was observed once. The rearrangement uses TRBV5-1 and TRBJ2-7; D is ambiguous. The V gene lost 0 bases and the J gene lost 5 bases, with 12 bases spanning the gap. The CDR3 has 14 residues. Germline loops: CDR1 SGHRS, CDR2 YFSETQ. DNA for the CDR3: TGCGCCAGCAGCTTGGGGCTGGGATCCCACGAGCAGTACGTC. The encoded protein is CASSLGLGSHEQYV.

The chain recombines TRBV28 with TRBJ1-6, with 9 positions matching TRBD1. Germline trimming cut 9 bases from V and 2 bases from J; bases unmatched to any gene: 8. Germline CDR1 and CDR2: MDHEN and SYDVKM. This CDR3 contains 16 residues. The CDR3 DNA is TGTGCCAGTTTCCGAAACAGGGGGCCCTATAATTCACCCCTCCACTTT. Amino acids: CASFRNRGPYNSPLHF.